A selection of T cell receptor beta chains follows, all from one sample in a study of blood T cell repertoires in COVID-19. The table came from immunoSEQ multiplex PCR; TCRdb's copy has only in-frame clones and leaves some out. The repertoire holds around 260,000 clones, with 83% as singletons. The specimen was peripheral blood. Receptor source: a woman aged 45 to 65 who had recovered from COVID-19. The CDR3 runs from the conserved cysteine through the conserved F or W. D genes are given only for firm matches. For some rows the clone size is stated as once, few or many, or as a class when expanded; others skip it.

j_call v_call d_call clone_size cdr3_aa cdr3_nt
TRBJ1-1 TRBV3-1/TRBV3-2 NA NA CASSPGGPGEAFF TGTGCCAGCAGCCCGGGCGGGCCAGGTGAAGCTTTCTTT
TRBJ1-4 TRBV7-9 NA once CASSQGGFREKLFF TGTGCCAGCAGCCAGGGAGGCTTTCGCGAAAAACTGTTTTTT
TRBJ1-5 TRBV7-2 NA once CASSLQGGGQPQHF TGTGCCAGCAGCTTACAGGGAGGGGGTCAGCCCCAGCATTTT
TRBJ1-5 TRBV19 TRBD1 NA CASSSKTGKVGSQPQHF TGTGCCAGTAGTTCTAAGACAGGGAAAGTTGGTAGTCAGCCCCAGCATTTT
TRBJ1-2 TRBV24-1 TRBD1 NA CATSATVQQGENYGYTF TGTGCCACCAGTGCCACGGTCCAGCAGGGGGAAAACTATGGCTACACCTTC
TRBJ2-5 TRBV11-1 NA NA CASSRGGFTSQETQYF TGTGCCAGCAGTAGGGGGGGCTTCACAAGTCAAGAGACCCAGTACTTC
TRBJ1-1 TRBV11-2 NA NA CASSLRAQGTGNTEAFF TGTGCCAGCAGCTTAAGGGCCCAGGGAACAGGGAACACTGAAGCTTTCTTT
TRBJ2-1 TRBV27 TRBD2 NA CASSEFGGRAWDEQFF TGTGCCAGCAGTGAATTCGGCGGGAGGGCCTGGGATGAGCAGTTCTTC
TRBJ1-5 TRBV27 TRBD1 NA CASRPQGAGNQPQHF TGTGCCAGCAGGCCTCAGGGGGCGGGCAATCAGCCCCAGCATTTT
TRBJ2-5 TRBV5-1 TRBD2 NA CASSLAGLGAGETQYF TGCGCCAGCAGCTTGGCAGGACTAGGGGCGGGAGAGACCCAGTACTTC
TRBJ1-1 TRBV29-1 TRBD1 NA CSVSRTGPAEAFF TGCAGCGTTAGTCGGACAGGACCTGCTGAAGCTTTCTTT
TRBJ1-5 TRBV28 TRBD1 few CASSRKTGTAFSRPQHF TGTGCCAGCAGCCGTAAAACCGGGACAGCCTTTTCCAGGCCCCAGCATTTT
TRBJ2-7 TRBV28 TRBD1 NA CASSLLGQSSYEQYF TGTGCCAGCAGTTTACTGGGACAGAGCTCCTACGAGCAGTACTTC
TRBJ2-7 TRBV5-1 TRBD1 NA CASSLTGGVYEQYF TGCGCCAGCAGCCTGACAGGGGGCGTCTACGAGCAGTACTTC
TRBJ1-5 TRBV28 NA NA CASSWRGASDQPQHF TGTGCCAGCAGTTGGCGGGGCGCTTCTGATCAGCCCCAGCATTTT
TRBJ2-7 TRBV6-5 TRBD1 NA CASSYSLQGAYEQYF TGTGCCAGCAGTTACTCTTTGCAGGGGGCCTACGAGCAGTACTTC
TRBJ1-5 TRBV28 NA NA CASSSRLYQPQHF TGTGCCAGCAGTAGCAGGCTATATCAGCCCCAGCATTTT
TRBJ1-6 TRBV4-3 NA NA CASSLSPGGGDSPLHF TGCGCCAGCAGCCTATCGCCGGGGGGAGGGGATTCACCCCTCCACTTT
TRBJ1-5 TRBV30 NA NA CAWSAKSQPQHF TGTGCCTGGAGTGCCAAGAGTCAGCCCCAGCATTTT
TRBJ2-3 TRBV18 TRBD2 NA CASSPPIGEGNMDTQYF TGTGCCAGCTCACCCCCAATTGGGGAGGGCAATATGGATACGCAGTATTTT
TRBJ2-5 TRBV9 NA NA CASSPSGGAQETQYF TGTGCCAGCAGCCCCTCGGGCGGGGCCCAAGAGACCCAGTACTTC
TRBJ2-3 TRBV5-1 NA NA CASSLWGREDTQYF TGCGCCAGCAGCTTGTGGGGGCGCGAAGATACGCAGTATTTT
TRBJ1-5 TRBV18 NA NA CASSPGRGVNQPQHF TGTGCCAGCTCACCGGGGAGGGGGGTGAATCAGCCCCAGCATTTT
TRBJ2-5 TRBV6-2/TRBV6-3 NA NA CASSYPGRAGSQETQYF TGTGCCAGCAGTTACCCCGGCCGGGCGGGTTCCCAAGAGACCCAGTACTTC
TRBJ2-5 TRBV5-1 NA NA CASSLGQVKETQYF TGCGCCAGCAGCTTGGGACAGGTCAAAGAGACCCAGTACTTC
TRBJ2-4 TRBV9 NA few CASSVGSGADIQYF TGTGCCAGCAGCGTAGGTTCAGGGGCAGACATTCAGTACTTC
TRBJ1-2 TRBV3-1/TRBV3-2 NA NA CASSQGAVTPGYTF TGTGCCAGCAGCCAAGGGGCAGTCACCCCCGGCTACACCTTC
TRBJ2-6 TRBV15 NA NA CATSRDNSGANVLTF TGTGCCACCAGCAGAGACAACTCTGGGGCCAACGTCCTGACTTTC
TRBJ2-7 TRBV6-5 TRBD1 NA CASSFDTRQGYEQYF TGTGCCAGCAGTTTCGACACCCGACAGGGTTACGAGCAGTACTTC